A single sample gave rise to the 20 T cell receptor beta chains below, sequenced in a study of regulatory T cells in long-lasting Graves disease. Time point indicated: newly diagnosed GD, antithyroid drugs for less than 3 months. PBMC-extracted RNA yielded the TCR library. HTBI primers from iRepertoire and Arm-PCR of CDR3 regions yielded the TCR beta libraries. Each CDR3 protein gets one entry after TCRdb re-called the multiplex PCR reads with MiXCR. The data contain a few hundred thousand distinct CDR3 sequences, roughly 15% of them singletons. These same data were also listed under a study on T cells in Graves' hyperthyroidism and ophthalmopathy.

Here the sequenced sample was peripheral blood mononuclear cells (PBMCs), taken at new diagnosis, from a patient treated with antithyroid drugs. The source of these receptors is a young woman with Graves disease.

This clonotype was seen ten or more times. This sequence joins TRBV7-9 and TRBJ1-2, with D uncertain. V lost 2 bases, J lost 3 bases, and 10 bases lay in between. The CDR3 is made up of 14 amino acids. CDR1 SEHNR and CDR2 FQNEAQ come from the germline V gene (reference sequence). The CDR3 loop is CASSLKPRDYGYTF. The CDR3 DNA sequence: TGTGCCAGCAGCTTAAAACCGAGAGACTATGGCTACACCTTC.

To note about this clonotype: This likely came from a read error, as a far larger clone is one base away. This chain joins TRBV6-2 or TRBV6-3 and TRBJ2-3; D tentatively reads TRBD1 or TRBD2 (5 bases each). The J call may be in error: the DNA end matches TRBJ2-5 better. The CDR3 is 12 amino acids. From germline, CDR1 is MNHEY and CDR2 SVGEGT. In nucleotides, the CDR3 is TGTGCCAGCAGAGCAGGGATGGAGGCCCAGTACTTC. Encoded protein: CASRAGMEAQYF.

Points on this clonotype: Being one base from a much bigger clone, this may be a read error. The chain is built from TRBV6-2 or TRBV6-3 and TRBJ1-1, with unresolved D. CDR1 and CDR2 (germline): MNHEY, SVGEGT. The CDR3 contains 14 residues. Trimming removed 8 bases at V and 4 bases at J, with 17 bases between. For the CDR3, the DNA is TGTGCCAGCGGTGTTAGGCCACGCGGCACTGAAGCTTTCTTT. Translated, it gives CASGVRPRGTEAFF.

This clonotype was picked up many times. The chain is built from TRBV7-3 and TRBJ2-5, with D unclear. Germline CDR1 reads SGHTA; CDR2 reads FQGTGA. Trimming cost V 1 base and J 2 bases, with 5 bases left between them. The CDR3 has 13 residues. In nucleotides, the CDR3 is TGTGCCAGCAGCTTAATGATTCAAGAGACCCAGTACTTC. The encoded protein is CASSLMIQETQYF.

This clonotype occurred many times. This chain links TRBV2 with TRBJ1-5, with TRBD1 as a possible D gene (5 bases). The CDR3 consists of 14 residues. Germline CDR1 SNHLY, CDR2 FYNNEI. Trimming cost V 3 bases and J 5 bases, with 11 bases left between them. CDR3 in DNA: TGTGCCAGCAGTGATGGGGGGGGTTATCAGCCCCAGCATTTT. It yields the protein CASSDGGGYQPQHF.

The sample holds many counts of this clonotype. The chain has TRBV11-2 and TRBJ2-7; no clear D. The CDR3 covers 16 residues. Looked up from germline, CDR1 is SGHAT and CDR2 is FQNNGV. Trimming removed 2 bases at V and 5 bases at J, with 19 bases between. CDR3 loop: CASSLNLAEEGNEQYF. The DNA for the CDR3 is TGTGCCAGCAGCTTAAATCTCGCGGAAGAAGGGAACGAGCAGTACTTC.

This clonotype was counted between two and nine times. The likely explanation is a read error, given a far larger clone one base away. V usage is TRBV6-2 or TRBV6-3 and J usage is TRBJ2-3, with 13 bases lining up with TRBD2. V lost 5 bases to trimming and J lost 8 bases; unmatched junction nucleotides: 4. The CDR3 sequence is 14 residues long. CDR1 and CDR2 from the germline V gene are MNHEY and SVGEGT. The CDR3 loop is CASSGLAGAATQYF. The CDR3 region has the DNA TGTGCCAGCAGTGGACTAGCGGGGGCAGCTACGCAGTATTTT.

The chain links TRBV29-1 to TRBJ1-1; possible D gene TRBD1, 5 bases. This CDR3 spans 17 amino acids. The germline V gene has CDR1 SQVTM and CDR2 ANQGSEA. V was clipped by 3 bases and J by 0 bases, with 20 bases between them. The CDR3 protein is CSVDLLGGGTLNTEAFF. The CDR3 bases are TGCAGCGTTGACCTCTTAGGTGGGGGGACCCTGAACACTGAAGCTTTCTTT.

Worth noting for this clonotype: A much larger clonotype is one base distant, so this may be a read error. This sequence joins TRBV10-3 and TRBJ2-2, with no clear D. Trimming pared 9 bases from V and 4 bases from J, leaving 9 bases between. The CDR3 loop spans 12 amino acids. Germline CDR1 is ENHRY and CDR2 is SYGVKD. The CDR3 nucleotides are TGTGCCATGAGTAGGATCACCGGGGAGCTGTTTTTT. Protein product: CAMSRITGELFF.

This clonotype occurred many times. V is TRBV20-1 and J is TRBJ2-1, with 12 positions matching TRBD2. The V segment lost 6 bases and the J segment 6 bases; nucleotides outside the gene matches: 3. Germline CDR1 DFQATT, CDR2 SNEGSKA (reference sequence). CDR3 length: 13 amino acids. The CDR3 nucleotides read TGCAGTGCGGCGGGACTAGCGGGCAATGAGCAGTTCTTC. It translates to CSAAGLAGNEQFF.

In its sample, this clonotype was seen many times. J is TRBJ2-5 and V is TRBV18, with 13 bases matching TRBD2. Losses at the gene ends were 3 bases for V and 3 bases for J; bases not matched to a gene: 7. CDR3 length equals 17 residues. Germline-derived CDR1 and CDR2 are KGHSH and LQKENI. The CDR3 DNA is TGTGCCAGCTCACCGAGGGCCGGACTAGCGGGAGAAGAGACCCAGTACTTC. Encoded protein: CASSPRAGLAGEETQYF. The whole variable domain, filled in from reference TRBV18 and TRBJ2-5, reads NAGVMQNPRHLVRRRGQEARLRCSPMKGHSHVYWYRQLPEEGLKFMVYLQKENIIDESGMPKERFSAEFPKEGPSILRIQQVVRGDSAAYFCASSPRAGLAGEETQYFGPGTRLLVL.

This clonotype was detected a few times. The rearrangement uses TRBV29-1 and TRBJ1-5; the match to TRBD1 covers 10 bases. Germline CDR1 is SQVTM and CDR2 is ANQGSEA. V lost 5 bases to trimming and J lost 1 base; unmatched junction nucleotides: 5. The CDR3 is 15 residues long. CDR3 amino acids: CSVTGTGASNQPQHF. DNA of the CDR3: TGCAGCGTTACTGGGACAGGGGCGAGCAATCAGCCCCAGCATTTT. The full variable domain, with the rest looked up from reference TRBV29-1 and TRBJ1-5, is SAVISQKPSRDICQRGTSLTIQCQVDSQVTMMFWYRQQPGQSLTLIATANQGSEATYESGFVIDKFPISRPNLTFSTLTVSNMSPEDSSIYLCSVTGTGASNQPQHFGDGTRLSIL.

V gene TRBV3-1 combines with J gene TRBJ1-1; D is undetermined. V was cut by 2 bases and J by 5 bases, with 12 bases left in between. This CDR3 spans 14 amino acids. Germline CDR1 and CDR2: LGHDT and YNNKEL (reference sequence). The CDR3 region has the DNA TGTGCCAGCAGCCAAACGGGCCGAGGGACTGAAGCTTTCTTT. Translating it yields CASSQTGRGTEAFF.

This clonotype has at least ten counts. The gene calls are TRBV7-2 and TRBJ2-3, with D maybe TRBD2 (6 bases). This CDR3 contains 15 residues. Germline V CDR1 and CDR2: SGHTA, FQGNSA. V shed 6 bases and J shed 0 bases, with 13 bases lying between them. This chain's CDR3 is CASRSSATSTDTQYF. CDR3 bases: TGTGCCAGCAGATCTAGCGCTACTAGCACAGATACGCAGTATTTT.

The J gene is TRBJ2-1, the V gene TRBV27, with D unclear. The CDR3 is 13 amino acids. V was shortened by 0 bases and J by 8 bases, with 8 bases between the two germline ends. From germline, CDR1 is MNHEY and CDR2 SMNVEV (reference sequence). As DNA, the CDR3 is TGTGCCAGCAGTTTATCTTTACGGGATGAGCAGTTCTTC. This gives the protein CASSLSLRDEQFF.

This clonotype appeared many times. The chain uses TRBV6-1 and TRBJ1-6; D possibly corresponds to TRBD1 (5 bases). The CDR3 extends over 15 amino acids. Trimming removed 10 bases from V and 9 bases from J, with 22 bases in between. Germline CDR1 MNHNS, CDR2 SASEGT. The CDR3 here is CATLRTGKGSSPLHF. In nucleotides, the CDR3 is TGTGCCACCCTAAGGACCGGGAAGGGGAGTTCACCCCTCCACTTT.

This clonotype was seen repeatedly, ten times or more. The chain's CDR3 is CASSSGQGVRTEAFF. CDR3 bases: TGTGCCAGCAGTTCGGGACAGGGGGTCCGCACTGAAGCTTTCTTT. The chain has TRBV28 and TRBJ1-1, with 11 nucleotides matching TRBD1. CDR1 and CDR2 (germline): MDHEN, SYDVKM. J lost 4 bases, V lost 4 bases, and 5 bases had no gene match. The CDR3 is 15 amino acids.

The table lists this clonotype with a few counts. This chain links TRBV29-1 with TRBJ1-6, with 7 bases aligning to TRBD1. Looked up from germline, CDR1 is SQVTM and CDR2 is ANQGSEA. The trim removed 7 bases at V and 9 bases at J, leaving 6 bases unmatched. The CDR3 sequence is 12 residues long. The CDR3 nucleotides read TGCAGCGCTATGACAGGGAGTTCACCCCTCCACTTT. Translating it yields CSAMTGSSPLHF.

This clonotype showed up just a few times. The chain is built from TRBV25-1 and TRBJ1-1; TRBD1 is a possible D gene (5 bases). Deletions cut 7 bases from V and 6 bases from J, with 9 bases between. CDR1 is MGHDK, CDR2 SYGVNS, per germline. CDR3 length: 11 residues. The chain's CDR3 is CASMRGSEAFF. The CDR3 DNA follows: TGTGCCAGCATGCGGGGCTCTGAAGCTTTCTTT.

This clonotype occurred once. The chain uses TRBV5-1 and TRBJ2-5; 7 bases match TRBD1. With V trimmed by 3 bases and J by 5 bases, 7 bases remained unmatched. Germline CDR1 reads SGHRS; CDR2 reads YFSETQ. The CDR3 sequence is 14 residues long. The CDR3 region has the DNA TGCGCCAGCAGCTCGGACAGGATCCGCGAGACCCAGTACTTC. This translates into CASSSDRIRETQYF.